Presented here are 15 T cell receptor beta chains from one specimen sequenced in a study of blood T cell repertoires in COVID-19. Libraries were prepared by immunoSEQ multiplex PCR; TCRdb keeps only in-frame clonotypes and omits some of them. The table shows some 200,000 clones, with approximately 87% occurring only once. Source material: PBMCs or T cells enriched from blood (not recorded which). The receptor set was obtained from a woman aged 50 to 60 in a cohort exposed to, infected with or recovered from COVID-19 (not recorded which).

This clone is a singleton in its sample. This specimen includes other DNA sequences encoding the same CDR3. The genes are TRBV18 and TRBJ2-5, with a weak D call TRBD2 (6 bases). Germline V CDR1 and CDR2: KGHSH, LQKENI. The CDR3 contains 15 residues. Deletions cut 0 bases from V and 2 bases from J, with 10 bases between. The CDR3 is CASSPPRGGQETQYF. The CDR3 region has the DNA TGTGCCAGCTCACCACCGCGGGGTGGGCAAGAGACCCAGTACTTC. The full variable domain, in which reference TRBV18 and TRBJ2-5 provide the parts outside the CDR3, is NAGVMQNPRHLVRRRGQEARLRCSPMKGHSHVYWYRQLPEEGLKFMVYLQKENIIDESGMPKERFSAEFPKEGPSILRIQQVVRGDSAAYFCASSPPRGGQETQYFGPGTRLLVL.

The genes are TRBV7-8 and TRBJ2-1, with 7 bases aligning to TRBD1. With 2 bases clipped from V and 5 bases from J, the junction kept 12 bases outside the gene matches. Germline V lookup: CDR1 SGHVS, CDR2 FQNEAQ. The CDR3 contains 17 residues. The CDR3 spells CASSLPSRQGQNNEQFF. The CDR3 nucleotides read TGTGCCAGCAGCTTACCAAGCAGACAGGGCCAAAACAATGAGCAGTTCTTC.

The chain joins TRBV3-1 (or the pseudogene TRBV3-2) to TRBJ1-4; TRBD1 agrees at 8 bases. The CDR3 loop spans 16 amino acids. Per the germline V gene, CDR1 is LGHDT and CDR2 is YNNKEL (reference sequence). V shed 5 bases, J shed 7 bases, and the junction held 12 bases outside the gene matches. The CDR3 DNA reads TGTGCCAGCAGCGAACGATCCGGGACAGGTCTTGAAAAACTGTTTTTT. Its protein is CASSERSGTGLEKLFF.

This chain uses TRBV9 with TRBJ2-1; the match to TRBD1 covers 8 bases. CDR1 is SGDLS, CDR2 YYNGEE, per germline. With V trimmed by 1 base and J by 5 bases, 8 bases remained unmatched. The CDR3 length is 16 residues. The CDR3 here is CASSVSSGTGHNEQFF. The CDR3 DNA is TGTGCCAGCAGCGTATCGTCGGGGACAGGTCACAATGAGCAGTTCTTC.

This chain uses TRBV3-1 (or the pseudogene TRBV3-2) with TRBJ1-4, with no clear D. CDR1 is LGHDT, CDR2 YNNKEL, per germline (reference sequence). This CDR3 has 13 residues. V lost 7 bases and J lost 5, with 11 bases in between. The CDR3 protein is CASTRGGNEKLFF. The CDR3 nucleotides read TGTGCCAGCACCCGGGGAGGGAATGAAAAACTGTTTTTT.

The CDR3 loop reads CASSPLTPSNYGYTF. CDR3 coding DNA: TGTGCCAGCAGCCCACTGACACCATCTAACTATGGCTACACCTTC. The J gene is TRBJ1-2, the V gene TRBV3-1 (or the pseudogene TRBV3-2); D gene unclear. This CDR3 spans 15 amino acids. Germline lookup yields CDR1 LGHDT and CDR2 YNNKEL (reference sequence). V lost 4 bases and J 0 bases, leaving 12 bases between the germline ends.

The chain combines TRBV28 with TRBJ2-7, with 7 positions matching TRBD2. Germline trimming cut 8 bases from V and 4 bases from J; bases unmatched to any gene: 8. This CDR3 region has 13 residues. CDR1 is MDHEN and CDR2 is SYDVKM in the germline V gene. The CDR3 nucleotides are TGTGCCAGCGCGGGGGAGGTTACGTACGAGCAGTACTTC. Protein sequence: CASAGEVTYEQYF.

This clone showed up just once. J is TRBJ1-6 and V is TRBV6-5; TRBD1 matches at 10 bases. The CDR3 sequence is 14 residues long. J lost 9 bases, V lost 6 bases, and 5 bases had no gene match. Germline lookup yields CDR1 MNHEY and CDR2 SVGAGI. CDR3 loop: CASRSTGGGSPLHF. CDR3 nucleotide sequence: TGTGCCAGCAGATCGACAGGGGGCGGTTCACCCCTCCACTTT.

The CDR3: CASSYSSQGVFYGYTF. The DNA for the CDR3 is TGTGCCAGCAGTTACTCGAGCCAGGGGGTCTTCTATGGCTACACCTTC. The J gene is TRBJ1-2, the V gene TRBV6-5; 7 bases map to TRBD1. The CDR3 covers 16 residues. J was trimmed by 4 bases and V by 0 bases; bases with no gene match: 8. The germline V gene encodes CDR1 MNHEY and CDR2 SVGAGI.

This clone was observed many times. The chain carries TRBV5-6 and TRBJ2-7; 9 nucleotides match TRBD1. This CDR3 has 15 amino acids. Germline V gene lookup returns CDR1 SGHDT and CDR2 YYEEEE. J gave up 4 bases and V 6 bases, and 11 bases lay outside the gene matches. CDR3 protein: CASTLGQGTLYEQYF. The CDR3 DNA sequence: TGTGCCAGCACCCTCGGACAGGGGACCCTTTACGAGCAGTACTTC.

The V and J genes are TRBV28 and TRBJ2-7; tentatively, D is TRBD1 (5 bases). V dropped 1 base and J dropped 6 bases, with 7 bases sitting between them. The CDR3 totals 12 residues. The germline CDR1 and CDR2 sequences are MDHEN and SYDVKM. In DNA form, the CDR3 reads TGTGCCAGCAGTTTATTAAGGGGCGAGCAGTACTTC. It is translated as CASSLLRGEQYF.

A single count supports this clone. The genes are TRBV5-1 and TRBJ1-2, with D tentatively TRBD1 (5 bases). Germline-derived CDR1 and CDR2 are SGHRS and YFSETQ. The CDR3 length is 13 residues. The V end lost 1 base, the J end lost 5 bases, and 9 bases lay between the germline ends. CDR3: CASSLRTPYGYTF. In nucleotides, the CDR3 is TGCGCCAGCAGCTTGCGGACACCTTATGGCTACACCTTC.

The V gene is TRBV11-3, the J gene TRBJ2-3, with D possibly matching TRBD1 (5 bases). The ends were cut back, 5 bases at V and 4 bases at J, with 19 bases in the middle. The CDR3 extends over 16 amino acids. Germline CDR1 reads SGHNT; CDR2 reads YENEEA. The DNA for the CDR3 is TGTGCCAGCAGCCAGACCTCAGGGTTCTCCGCAGATACGCAGTATTTT. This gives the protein CASSQTSGFSADTQYF.

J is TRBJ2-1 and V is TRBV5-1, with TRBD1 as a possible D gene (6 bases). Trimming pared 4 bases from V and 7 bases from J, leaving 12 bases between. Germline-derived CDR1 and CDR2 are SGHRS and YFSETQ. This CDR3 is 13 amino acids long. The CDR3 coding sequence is TGCGCCAGCAGCCTCGGACAGCGAAATGAGCAGTTCTTC. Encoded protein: CASSLGQRNEQFF.

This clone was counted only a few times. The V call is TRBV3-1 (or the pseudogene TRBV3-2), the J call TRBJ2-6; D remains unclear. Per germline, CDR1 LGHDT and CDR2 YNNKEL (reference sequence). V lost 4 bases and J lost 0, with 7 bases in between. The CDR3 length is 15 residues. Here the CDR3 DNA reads TGTGCCAGCAGCCCCACTGCCTCTGGGGCCAACGTCCTGACTTTC. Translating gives CASSPTASGANVLTF.